This T cell receptor (beta chain) stems from a study of monozygotic twins with inflammatory bowel disease (dated by TCRdb to about 2019). Context from the whole study: A total of some 30 monozygotic twin pairs were included in the full study, comprising nine German pairs (four IBD-concordant, five IBD-discordant) and 19 IBD-discordant Danish pairs. The search for disease-associated traits relied mainly on comparing IBD patients with their genetically identical healthy co-twins within discordant pairs. Each individual had, on average, about 151 000 unique TCRalpha sequences and 181 000 unique TCRbeta sequences available for analysis. The paper's findings and limits, for the study overall: Because patients were on differing immunosuppressive treatments, the repertoires may have picked up extra background noise and inter-individual variability. Different T cell subtypes could not be distinguished in the analysis. The results gave no support for a single strong signal or clonotype linked to IBD. No difference in repertoire similarity was observed between concordant and discordant twins, possibly owing to limited statistical power. IBD patients had lower TCRbeta repertoire diversity, measured by the inverse Simpson index, than their healthy co-twins. IBD patients shared fewer clonotypes with other individuals than healthy twins did, most markedly in patients showing signs of disease activity.

A roughly 2.7 ml peripheral blood sample was drawn into PAXgene tubes per donor and stored at -80°C. Without T cell sorting, total RNA was isolated from whole blood using the PAXgene blood miRNA kit on an automated QIAcube. Peripheral blood from monozygotic twin pairs, either concordant or discordant for inflammatory bowel disease, underwent deep TCRalpha and TCRbeta repertoire profiling that used unique molecular barcoding. Smoking habits were recorded for all twin pairs, and individuals were classified as current, former or never smokers. Comment on this clonotype: No antigen is known for it.

The library relied on 5' RACE. Preparation of each TCR library used 3,500 to 4,500 ng of total RNA. For each sample, cDNA synthesis was carried out in eight separate reactions using SMARTScribe reverse transcriptase. During cDNA synthesis, template switching introduced unique molecular identifiers that contained a 6-nucleotide sample barcode. TCRalpha and TCRbeta cDNA was amplified in two nested PCRs of about 17 and 10 cycles, and bead purification was carried out after each PCR. Before amplification, the cDNA was both treated with uracil DNA-glycosylase and purified with the QIAquick PCR purification kit. The second PCR was the step at which Illumina TruSeq-compatible adapters and sample-specific barcodes were added. Library quality and concentration were assessed using TapeStation and Qubit, and about 5 ng of each library was pooled. Sequencing of pooled libraries was carried out on an Illumina HiSeq2500 single-index Rapid Run using 2 x 100 bp reads and custom sequencing primers. Processing in the source paper ran as follows. MiGEC version 1.2.6 was used for UMI-based consensus assembly to correct PCR and sequencing errors. MiXCR version 2.1.1 handled V(D)J alignment, clonotype assembly and CDR3 extraction. To normalise gene usage, clonotype sharing and MAIT/NKT TCR abundance, the top 1000, 10 000 and 20 000 clonotypes in each sample were analysed. After downsampling to 27 000 UMIs, diversity was calculated as the inverse Simpson index using the vegan R package. Statistical testing used paired Mann-Whitney U tests on the discordant twin pairs and applied Benjamini-Hochberg correction for multiple testing. TCRdb reprocessed the raw reads; every CDR3 protein sequence is a single record, and DNA is not supplied. The V and J calls follow TCRdb's processing rather than the paper's. The sample table gives roughly 100,000 distinct CDR3 sequences. The top ten hold approximately 2% of the sample.

Including the terminal cysteine and phenylalanine, the CDR3 comprises 13 residues. Only the protein sequence is given. As encoded in the germline V gene, CDR1 is SGDLS while CDR2 is YYNGEE. The chain joins TRBV9 to TRBJ2-7; the D gene TCRdb calls, TRBD2, cannot be checked with no DNA. This receptor was taken from a human donor with ulcerative colitis or Crohn's disease, or a healthy co-twin of an affected twin (not recorded which). The source material was blood. The CDR3 reads CASSVGPVEEQYF.